This record looks at one T cell receptor (beta chain) sequence and its context. What antigen it recognizes has not been identified. There are no base qualities to consult, and no much larger clone falls within one base. These data belong to a study of shared clonotypes between healthy human individuals (dated by TCRdb to 2019 to 2021). Regarding the complete study: Three men and a couple of women, aged 18 to 49 years, made up the cohort. To estimate repertoire size and how much clonotypes are shared between individuals, the study performed deep sequencing of blood TCR repertoires from roughly five healthy adults. To increase sequencing depth and limit assay-specific biases, TCR repertoire library preparation and sequencing were carried out by different laboratories using diverse techniques. For each donor, CD4 naive and CD4 memory were each run on three plates, CD8 naive on two plates, and CD8 memory on one plate. Leukapheresis yielded between about 0.9 and 9 billion PBMCs per donor. Paper-wide results and their limitations: Even with the large sequencing depth, rarefaction of the sorted-subset datasets indicated that sequencing was incomplete. Only blood was sampled, and tissue TCR repertoires likely differ from those in blood. Estimated clonotype richness was generally larger for naive than for memory subsets. Higher generation probabilities were observed for clonotypes shared by all four sorted-subset donors than for non-shared clonotypes. Pairwise subsampling indicated that sequencing depth was expected to affect the degree of clonotype sharing among donors. Sharing across a handful of donors was observed for about 5% of naive CD4, less than 4% of naive CD8, 2.3% of memory CD4, and around 0.4% of memory CD8 clonotypes. The small number of donors limited the genetic and exposure-history diversity represented.

Using the deep immunoSEQ assay, TCR CDR3 regions were amplified from genomic DNA by multiplex PCR. For each cell subset, the extracted genomic DNA was distributed evenly across all wells of several immunoSEQ 96-well plates, and each plate served as one replicate. For sorted subsets, about 200 ng genomic DNA, equal to tens of thousands of T cell genomes, was loaded into each replicate PCR. The purified libraries were quantified using a Qubit 3.0 fluorometer, sized with a Bioanalyzer 2100, and then quantified again using the KAPA Library Quantification kit. Every immunoSEQ 96-well plate was sequenced on a separate single-read 150-cycle Illumina NextSeq 550 flow cell. The study's own analysis went as follows. Because the immunoSEQ output held only junctional sequences and lacked quality scores, the filtering could not match the filtering applied to full-length reads. Sequences were annotated with PyIR, a Python wrapper for IgBLAST v1.9, using IMGT germline references to assign V/J genes and CDR3. Reads were filtered out if the reads had weak V/J assignments (E-value above 1e-6), no CDR3, stop codons, out-of-frame junctions, or ambiguous translated residues. V3J clonotypes were defined as sequences sharing an identical inferred V gene, J gene, and CDR3 amino acid sequence. Percentage overlap between repertoires was calculated by dividing the number of shared unique clonotypes by the size of the smaller repertoire. Three approaches were used to assess repertoire richness: RTK rarefaction, the Chao1 estimator, and Recon v2.1 estimates of unobserved clonotypes. Generation probabilities for all TCRbeta clonotypes obtained by the gDNA method from a handful of donors were computed using OLGA. TCRdb carries this immuneACCESS record with in-frame sequences only. Its versions omit some clonotypes, under half of them owing to an unresolved V gene in the studies checked, with the rest unexplained. D and trimming come from the DNA, and the V and J calls and clone size come from that table. This sample comprises around 1,000,000 clones, approximately 75% of them detected only once. The ten largest clones capture 0.89% of the sample.

Trimming removed 6 bases from V and 0 bases from J, leaving 15 bases between the germline ends. Inclusive of the bounding cysteine and phenylalanine, the CDR3 is 16 residues long. The read is trimmed to its CDR3 DNA, 48 bases read in frame from base 1. Per the germline V gene, ENHRY is the CDR1 and SYGVKD is the CDR2. The donors were healthy, HIV-negative adults who had no recently reported acute infections or vaccinations. All donors were Caucasian adults living in Nashville, Tennessee, USA. CD4+ T cells were enriched by magnetic negative selection, after which naive cells were positively selected on CD45RA and the negative fraction was taken as the memory subset. Blood was collected by leukapheresis, and PBMCs were isolated by Ficoll-Histopaque density gradient centrifugation and then cryopreserved in liquid nitrogen vapor phase. Analytical flow cytometry was used to check the purity and quantity of each magnetically sorted T cell population. Each sorted fraction had its genomic DNA isolated and then quantified by UV absorbance on a Nanodrop 2000c.

Sequencing was done on a sample of memory CD4+ T cells from PBMCs. Interpreted using the paper, the cell subset or site label stands for: CD45RA-negative fraction. The clonotype was recovered from a man in his late teens or twenties in good health. Some clones in this sample may be carry-over from other donors' samples. The V and J genes are TRBV10-3 and TRBJ1-5; perhaps TRBD1 is the D gene, with 6 bases matching. In nucleotide form, the sequence is TGTGCCATCAGCCCCAGGGAGGGGGATAGCAATCAGCCCCAGCATTTT. This is translated as CAISPREGDSNQPQHF.